This T cell receptor (beta chain) was identified during a study of blood T cell repertoires in COVID-19. Study-wide context: Acute and convalescent COVID-19 specimens originated in the United States, Italy and Spain. The cDNA or gDNA used as material had been derived from T cells, B-cell-depleted T cells, or PBMCs.

Per the original data handling: Researchers report that nucleated cell counts were estimated from reference gene primer amplification. This table comes from immunoSEQ multiplex PCR, and its TCRdb copy is limited to in-frame clones, with some not included. For V, J and clone size, that table is used; D and trimming come from the DNA. Of about 90,000 clones listed, around 87% were seen once; the top ten hold approximately 18%. The length of the CDR3 is 15 residues. V was clipped by 11 bases and J by 8 bases; unmatched bases: 18. Per germline, CDR1 LNHDA and CDR2 SQIVND (reference sequence). Sequenced input: peripheral blood. This rearrangement joins TRBV19 to TRBJ1-2, with 9 bases matching TRBD1. The sequence was collected from a human donor in a cohort sampled during active COVID-19. This chain's CDR3 is CAAYSGLRTGVGYTF. CDR3 nucleotide sequence: TGTGCCGCCTACTCCGGTCTTAGGACAGGGGTAGGCTACACCTTC.